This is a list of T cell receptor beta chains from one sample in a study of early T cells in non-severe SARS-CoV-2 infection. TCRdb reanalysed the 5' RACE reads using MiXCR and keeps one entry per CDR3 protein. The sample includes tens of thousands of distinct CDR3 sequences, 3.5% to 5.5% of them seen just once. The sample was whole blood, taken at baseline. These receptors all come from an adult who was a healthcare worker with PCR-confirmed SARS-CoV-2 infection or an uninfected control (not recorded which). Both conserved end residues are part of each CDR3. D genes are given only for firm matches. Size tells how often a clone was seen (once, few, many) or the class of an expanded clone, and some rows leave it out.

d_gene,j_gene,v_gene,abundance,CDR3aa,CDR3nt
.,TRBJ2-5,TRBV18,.,CASSPDAAQETQYF,TGTGCCAGCTCACCGGACGCGGCTCAAGAGACCCAGTACTTC
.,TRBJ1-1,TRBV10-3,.,CAISESVDDTEAFF,TGTGCCATCAGTGAGTCGGTCGATGACACTGAAGCTTTCTTT
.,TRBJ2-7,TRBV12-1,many,CASSLPGLPYEQYF,TGTGCCAGCAGCTTACCGGGCCTTCCCTACGAGCAGTACTTC
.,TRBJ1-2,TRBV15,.,CATSSGTEYGYTF,TGTGCCACCAGCAGTGGGACCGAGTATGGCTACACCTTC
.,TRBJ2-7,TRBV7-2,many,CASSFTLGQGPYEQYF,TGTGCCAGCAGCTTTACGCTGGGACAAGGTCCCTACGAGCAGTACTTC
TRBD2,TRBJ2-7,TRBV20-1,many,CSASGGGYEQYF,TGCAGTGCTAGCGGGGGGGGATACGAGCAGTACTTC
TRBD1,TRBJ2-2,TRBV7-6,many,CASSPQGANTGELFF,TGTGCCAGCAGCCCCCAGGGGGCGAACACCGGGGAGCTGTTTTTT
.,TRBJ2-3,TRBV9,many,CASSVKPPPDTQYF,TGTGCCAGCAGCGTAAAACCTCCCCCAGATACGCAGTATTTT
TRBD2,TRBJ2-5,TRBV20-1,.,CSAKGLAGEGLAETQYF,TGCAGTGCCAAGGGACTAGCGGGAGAGGGACTGGCCGAGACCCAGTACTTC
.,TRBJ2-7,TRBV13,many,CASSLGPPNEQYF,TGTGCCAGCAGCCTCGGCCCTCCCAACGAGCAGTACTTC
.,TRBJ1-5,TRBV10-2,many,CASSTQYSNQPQHF,TGCGCCAGCTCAACCCAGTATAGCAATCAGCCCCAGCATTTT
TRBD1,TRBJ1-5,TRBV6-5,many,CASSYDTPGQGGSNQPQHF,TGTGCCAGCAGTTACGATACCCCAGGACAGGGAGGGAGCAATCAGCCCCAGCATTTT
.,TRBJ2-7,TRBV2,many,CASSQDSILNEQYF,TGTGCCAGCAGTCAGGACTCCATTCTGAACGAGCAGTACTTC
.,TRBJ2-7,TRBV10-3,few,CASGSSYEQYF,TGTGCCAGCGGTAGCTCCTACGAGCAGTACTTC
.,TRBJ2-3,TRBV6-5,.,CASSSKRTPTDTQYF,TGTGCCAGCAGTTCGAAGCGGACCCCCACAGATACGCAGTATTTT
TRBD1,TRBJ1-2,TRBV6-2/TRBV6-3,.,CASSWDRDGYGYTF,TGTGCCAGCAGCTGGGACAGGGATGGCTATGGCTACACCTTC
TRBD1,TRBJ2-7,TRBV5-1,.,CASSVGGQGTREQYF,TGCGCCAGCAGCGTGGGGGGACAGGGAACGCGGGAGCAGTACTTC
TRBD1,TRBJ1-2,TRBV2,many,CASPGGSRGNYGYTF,TGTGCCAGCCCAGGGGGCTCTCGCGGAAACTATGGCTACACCTTC
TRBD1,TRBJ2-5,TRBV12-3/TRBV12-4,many,CASTSGDRDVETQYF,TGTGCCAGCACCTCCGGGGACAGGGACGTTGAGACCCAGTACTTC
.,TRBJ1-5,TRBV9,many,CASSVDPVFGGGQPQHF,TGTGCCAGCAGCGTAGACCCGGTGTTTGGGGGCGGACAGCCCCAGCATTTT
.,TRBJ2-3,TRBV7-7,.,CASSLGARDTQYF,TGTGCTAGCAGCTTAGGGGCTAGAGATACGCAGTATTTT
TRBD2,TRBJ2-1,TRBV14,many,CASSVNSGGATNEQFF,TGTGCCAGCAGCGTAAATAGCGGGGGGGCCACCAATGAGCAGTTCTTC
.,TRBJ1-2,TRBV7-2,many,CASSLEPATNYGYTF,TGTGCCAGCAGCTTAGAACCAGCCACTAACTATGGCTACACCTTC
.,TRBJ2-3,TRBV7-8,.,CASSLETSDTQYF,TGTGCCAGCAGCTTAGAGACCTCAGATACGCAGTATTTT